The 16 T cell receptor beta chains in this list originate from one sample, sequenced in a study of sequential checkpoint blockade in melanoma. As to treatment: randomized to nivolumab then ipilimumab (arm A) or the reverse (arm B). Clones were read by immunoSEQ multiplex PCR, and TCRdb kept only the in-frame ones, dropping some. The profile covers 23,000 or so clones, with nearly 70% appearing a single time and over 15% taken by the ten largest. The material was CD8+ T cells sorted from blood (inferred from file names), obtained from a patient given nivolumab and ipilimumab in sequence. These receptor sequences come from a human donor with melanoma.

The rearrangement joins TRBV6-5 to TRBJ2-3, with 7 bases aligning to TRBD1. Germline-derived CDR1 and CDR2 are MNHEY and SVGAGI. The CDR3 runs 15 residues. V lost 5 bases to trimming and J lost 2 bases; unmatched junction nucleotides: 7. This CDR3 is CASSHPRGNTDTQYF. CDR3 DNA sequence: TGTGCCAGCAGTCACCCCAGGGGGAACACAGATACGCAGTATTTT.

The V call is TRBV4-3, the J call TRBJ2-1; D perhaps matches TRBD2 (5 bases). Trimming cost V 3 bases and J 6 bases, with 21 bases left between them. This CDR3 spans 17 amino acids. Germline-derived CDR1 and CDR2 are LGHNA and YSLEER. The CDR3 bases are TGCGCCAGCAGCCAGTACGAAGGACTGCTTGGCCCCAATGAGCAGTTCTTC. Encoded protein: CASSQYEGLLGPNEQFF.

The chain carries TRBV5-6 and TRBJ1-6; 9 nucleotides match TRBD1. Trimming removed 5 bases from V and 7 bases from J; junction bases left unmatched: 7. Germline CDR1 and CDR2: SGHDT and YYEEEE. The CDR3 has 15 residues. The CDR3 region has the DNA TGTGCCAGCAGTCCGCCGACAGGGGGGAATTCACCCCTCCACTTT. Protein product: CASSPPTGGNSPLHF.

This clone was recorded a few times. The rearrangement links TRBV9 to TRBJ2-7; TRBD1 might be the D (6 bases). Germline V gives CDR1 SGDLS, CDR2 YYNGEE. CDR3 length: 13 residues. The germline V and J ends were trimmed by 3 bases and 3 bases, with 10 bases remaining between them. The CDR3 DNA reads TGTGCCAGCAGCGCACAGGGCGGCTACGAGCAGTACTTC. The encoded protein is CASSAQGGYEQYF.

The chain couples TRBV7-2 to TRBJ2-7; 11 bases align to TRBD1. The CDR3 has 17 residues. Germline trimming cut 4 bases from V and 6 bases from J; bases unmatched to any gene: 14. Germline CDR1 and CDR2: SGHTA and FQGNSA. The CDR3 DNA follows: TGTGCCAGCAGCTCGGGACAGGGGGTTGATGAGTTTGGCGAGCAGTACTTC. Protein product: CASSSGQGVDEFGEQYF.

The CDR3 region has the DNA TGTGCTAGTGGAAAGGGACAGGGCTCTGGCTACACCTTC. It encodes CASGKGQGSGYTF. The chain carries TRBV12-5 and TRBJ1-2; the match to TRBD1 covers 9 bases. The J segment lost 7 bases and the V segment lost 6 bases, leaving 6 bases of the junction unmatched. The CDR3 totals 13 residues. Germline V gene lookup returns CDR1 LGHNT and CDR2 FRNRAP.

In its sample, this clone was seen once. The chain combines TRBV7-3 with TRBJ2-1; 11 bases are shared with TRBD2. The CDR3 spans 15 residues. Germline lookup yields CDR1 SGHTA and CDR2 FQGTGA. The J segment lost 3 bases and the V segment lost 5 bases, leaving 3 bases of the junction unmatched. The CDR3 region has the DNA TGTGCCAGCAGCCGCCTAGCGGGGGGCTACAATGAGCAGTTCTTC. Its protein is CASSRLAGGYNEQFF.

V usage is TRBV9 and J usage is TRBJ2-5; 7 positions agree with TRBD2. Germline CDR1 SGDLS, CDR2 YYNGEE. The V gene end was trimmed by 4 bases and the J gene end by 3 bases; junction bases not matched to a gene: 3. The CDR3 has 13 residues. The CDR3 sequence is CASSSLAEETQYF. In DNA form, the CDR3 reads TGTGCCAGCAGCTCCCTAGCGGAAGAGACCCAGTACTTC.

The chain couples TRBV7-2 to TRBJ2-4, with D perhaps matching TRBD2 (7 bases). The CDR3 has 15 amino acids. Between the trimmed V and J ends, which lost 8 bases and 0 bases, there was a span of 14 bases. Germline loops: CDR1 SGHTA, CDR2 FQGNSA. CDR3 in amino acids: CASRRGGQAKNIQYF. As DNA, the CDR3 is TGTGCCAGCCGGAGGGGGGGCCAAGCCAAAAACATTCAGTACTTC. Supplemented by reference TRBV7-2 and TRBJ2-4, the full variable domain reads GAGVSQSPSNKVTEKGKDVELRCDPISGHTALYWYRQSLGQGLEFLIYFQGNSAPDKSGLPSDRFSAERTGGSVSTLTIQRTQQEDSAVYLCASRRGGQAKNIQYFGAGTRLSVL.

V usage is TRBV7-8 and J usage is TRBJ2-7; TRBD1 matches at 7 bases. The trim removed 1 base at V and 11 bases at J, leaving 5 bases unmatched. Germline V CDR1 and CDR2: SGHVS, FQNEAQ. CDR3 length: 12 amino acids. CDR3 amino acids: CASSLGGQDEYF. The CDR3 coding sequence is TGTGCCAGCAGCTTAGGAGGACAGGATGAGTACTTC.

This rearrangement joins TRBV27 to TRBJ2-2; D possibly corresponds to TRBD1 (6 bases). Per the germline V gene, CDR1 is MNHEY and CDR2 is SMNVEV (reference sequence). The CDR3 spans 15 residues. The V and J ends lost 3 bases and 0 bases respectively, with 8 bases between them. CDR3: CASSLDSSNTGELFF. The CDR3 DNA sequence: TGTGCCAGCAGTTTGGACAGTTCGAACACCGGGGAGCTGTTTTTT.

This clone came up once. V and J are TRBV4-1 and TRBJ1-1, with D perhaps matching TRBD1 (6 bases). Looked up from germline, CDR1 is MGHRA and CDR2 is YSYEKL. This CDR3 contains 14 residues. The V end lost 7 bases, the J end lost 1 base, and 13 bases lay between the germline ends. CDR3 amino acids: CASNHRAENTEAFF. The CDR3 DNA is TGCGCCAGCAATCACAGGGCGGAGAACACTGAAGCTTTCTTT.

The V and J genes are TRBV28 and TRBJ2-1; TRBD2 agrees at 10 bases. Germline lookup yields CDR1 MDHEN and CDR2 SYDVKM. The CDR3 has 17 residues. Germline trimming cut 7 bases from V and 9 bases from J; bases unmatched to any gene: 18. CDR3 protein: CASISTRLAGPAGEQFF. DNA of the CDR3: TGTGCCAGCATTTCGACTAGACTAGCGGGTCCTGCGGGTGAGCAGTTCTTC.

The chain employs TRBV7-9 and TRBJ1-4; 7 bases line up with TRBD1. The length of the CDR3 is 16 residues. Germline CDR1 reads SEHNR; CDR2 reads FQNEAQ (reference sequence). After removal of 7 bases from V and 0 bases from J, the junction contained 8 bases not matched to a gene. DNA of the CDR3: TGTGCCAGCATCGGACGGGACAGAGCAACTAATGAAAAACTGTTTTTT. Amino acid sequence: CASIGRDRATNEKLFF.

The chain has TRBV4-3 and TRBJ2-7; possibly TRBD1 for D (5 bases). With 0 bases removed from V and 4 bases from J, the gap between germline ends came to 7 bases. Germline lookup yields CDR1 LGHNA and CDR2 YSLEER. This CDR3 has 13 amino acids. The CDR3 is CASSQDKGYEQYF. The CDR3 DNA sequence: TGCGCCAGCAGCCAAGATAAGGGGTACGAGCAGTACTTC.

This clone was counted a few times. This chain links TRBV11-2 with TRBJ2-1; D not certain. Germline V gene sequence: CDR1 SGHAT, CDR2 FQNNGV. This CDR3 is built from 13 residues. Trimming removed 0 bases from V and 5 bases from J, with 5 bases in between. The CDR3 sequence is CASSLERNNEQFF. CDR3 bases: TGTGCCAGCAGCTTAGAGCGCAACAATGAGCAGTTCTTC.